This T cell receptor (beta chain) is from a study of long-term antiretroviral therapy in people with HIV. Study details: About a decade before 2015, the earliest samples were taken when ART was typically delayed. Study-wide results and limits: Repertoires with HIV possessed tighter CDR3 length spans than those of controls.

Note on this clone: The target antigen is unknown.

Version v3.0 of the immunoSEQ assay ran at survey level. TCRdb keeps only in-frame clones here, not all; method: immunoSEQ multiplex PCR. This table has around 28,000 clones, 85% appearing once. CDR1 and CDR2 from the germline V gene are KGHSH and LQKENI. V shed 6 bases and J shed 2 bases, with 10 bases lying between them. This CDR3 has 13 amino acids. This specimen consisted of unsorted PBMCs, obtained 2.3 years after starting antiretroviral therapy. The sequence was collected from a man aged 40-49 years with HIV. V gene TRBV18 combines with J gene TRBJ1-1, with D tentatively TRBD1 (6 bases). The CDR3 DNA is TGTGCCAGCTCCTGGACAGTTAACACTGAAGCTTTCTTT. Protein sequence: CASSWTVNTEAFF.